The 7 T cell receptor beta chains listed next were all sequenced from one sample in a study of Graves' ophthalmopathy and Graves' hyperthyroidism. Amplifying from RNA transcripts, the study obtained TCR beta CDR3 regions. HTBI primers primed a first-round RT-PCR, and a second-round multiplex PCR followed. From the multiplex PCR reads, TCRdb called clonotypes with MiXCR, one entry per CDR3 protein. The table records hundreds of thousands of distinct CDR3 sequences, about 41% of them present only once. Sample: peripheral blood. The receptors derive from an adult man with Graves' ophthalmopathy.

This clonotype occurred many times. The V gene is TRBV19, the J gene TRBJ1-3; 7 nucleotides match TRBD1. V lost 6 bases and J lost 8; bases outside the gene matches: 10. Germline V lookup: CDR1 LNHDA, CDR2 SQIVND (reference sequence). The CDR3 loop spans 14 amino acids. The CDR3 nucleotides are TGTGCCAGTAGCGAACAGGGGATCCTCTACACCATATATTTT. Its protein is CASSEQGILYTIYF.

This chain links TRBV25-1 with TRBJ2-5; D not certain. There are 12 residues in the CDR3. Trimming stripped 10 bases from V and 2 bases from J, with 11 bases between. The germline V gene encodes CDR1 MGHDK and CDR2 SYGVNS. DNA for the CDR3: TGTGCCACCGAGGATGGACAAGAGACCCAGTACTTC. Translation: CATEDGQETQYF.

This chain connects TRBV9 to TRBJ2-2, with 9 bases matching TRBD2. Germline trimming cut 0 bases from V and 8 bases from J; bases unmatched to any gene: 8. The CDR3 is made up of 16 amino acids. Germline V gene data show CDR1 as SGDLS and CDR2 as YYNGEE. CDR3 DNA: TGTGCCAGCAGCGTAGCGATAGCGGGAGTACGAGGGGAGCTGTTTTTT. This sequence encodes CASSVAIAGVRGELFF.

This clonotype has at least ten counts. The J gene is TRBJ2-7, the V gene TRBV7-8; D remains unclear. V was trimmed by 2 bases and J by 5 bases, leaving 4 bases between them. The CDR3 runs to 11 residues. The germline CDR1 and CDR2 sequences are SGHVS and FQNEAQ. CDR3 sequence: CASSLFHEQYF. CDR3 DNA: TGTGCCAGCAGCTTATTCCACGAGCAGTACTTC. The full variable domain, with the rest looked up from reference TRBV7-8 and TRBJ2-7, is GAGVSQSPRYKVAKRGQDVALRCDPISGHVSLFWYQQALGQGPEFLTYFQNEAQLDKSGLPSDRFFAERPEGSVSTLKIQRTQQEDSAVYLCASSLFHEQYFGPGTRLTVT.

In this sample, this clonotype turned up many times. At one of its ends the junction is not consistent with the germline gene, which may arise from a read error. This rearrangement joins TRBV7-2 to TRBJ2-2, with D perhaps matching TRBD1 (5 bases). The CDR3 length is 13 residues. Germline V gives CDR1 SGHTA, CDR2 FQGNSA. CDR3 sequence (DNA): TGTGCCAGCAGCTTTTTTGGGGCCGGCGAGCTGTTTTTT. Translated, it gives CASSFFGAGELFF.

Of note for this clonotype: This sequence may be a read error, since a much larger clone differs from it by one base. CDR3 protein: CASSLGQDREQFF. CDR3 sequence (DNA): TGTGCCAGCAGCTTGGGACAGGATCGGGAGCAGTTCTTC. The genes are TRBV7-2 and TRBJ2-7; TRBD1 agrees at 8 bases. The J call may be incorrect, as the DNA end agrees better with TRBJ2-1. This CDR3 spans 13 amino acids. CDR1 is SGHTA, CDR2 FQGNSA, per germline.

With respect to this clonotype: This sequence may be a read error, since a much larger clone differs from it by one base. The V and J genes are TRBV5-6 and TRBJ1-2; D is unresolved. CDR1 and CDR2 (germline): SGHDT, YYEEEE. The CDR3 loop spans 14 amino acids. Written as DNA, the CDR3 is TGTGCCAGCAGCTTGGAGGGCTTTCGGGATGGCCACACCTTC. As protein: CASSLEGFRDGHTF.